This TCR beta chain was captured in a study of T cell repertoires and HLA-DP antigens (dated by TCRdb to the late 2010s). Regarding the research as a whole: An in vitro model of CD4+ T cell alloreactivity against allogeneic HLA-DP presented by transduced HeLa cells was used in the study. Compared with self, one alloantigen differed at one amino acid in the peptide-binding groove and the other differed at under eleven, modelling structurally similar versus dissimilar alloantigens. The three donors, two male and one female, ranged from the 18-to-29 to the 60-to-69 age band. On average, about 220 ng of DNA went in for sorted CD137+CD4+ samples, versus around 1.1 ug for pre-culture CD4+ samples. What the research found in general, with its limitations: An average cumulative frequency of approximately 35% against one allele and 50.6% against the other was found for clones undetected before culture. The study was limited by having only three donors, by relying on a non-physiological HeLa antigen-presenting system, and by using total CD4+ responder cells. The naive and memory CD4+ repertoires were not analysed as separate populations. Clonality of sorted CD137+ cells was similar against both alloantigens (around 0.4) and much higher than in pre-culture samples (roughly 0.037).

Magnetic bead negative selection was used to isolate untouched CD4+ T cells from Ficoll-separated PBMC, with an average purity of 97.7%. Using magnetic beads, untouched CD4+ T cells were isolated from Ficoll-separated PBMC at around 98% purity, with only negligible CD8+ contamination. Peripheral blood mononuclear cells came from the buffy coats of a few healthy blood donors. CMV seronegative status was shared by all three donors. The DNeasy Blood & Tissue Kit was used for extraction of genomic DNA. Genomic DNA from sorted CD137+CD4+ cells and from pre-culture CD4+ baseline samples of each subject was subjected to TCRB sequencing. As regards this clone: It has no known antigen specificity. Base qualities were left out, and no much larger clone turns up one base away.

TCRB CDR3 regions were amplified with the immunoSEQ multiplex PCR using forward primers for 54 TRBV segments and reverse primers for 13 TRBJ segments. For pre-culture CD4+ samples, sequencing was done at deep resolution with a target of about 200,000 T cell genomes. Amplicons were sequenced on an Illumina HiSeq System, producing 87 bp reads covering the CDR3. The study's own analysis went as follows. Reads were corrected for PCR and sequencing errors, and CDR3 regions were defined by alignment to IMGT reference sequences. Synthetic template pools were used to estimate the numbers of templates and unique rearrangements. Clonality was computed as 1 minus Pielou's evenness. The Daley-Smith estimator was used to estimate richness. Morisita's index was used to measure repertoire overlap. A clone counted as low-abundance if it appeared in cultured samples but went undetected in the pre-culture repertoire of the same donor. The table comes from immuneACCESS by way of TCRdb, which keeps in-frame sequences with V and J called. Part of the clones is missing from these tables; in studies checked, under half for an unresolved V gene and the rest for unknown reasons. The DNA was the basis for D and trimming; V, J and clone size are from that table. This sample is represented by roughly 120,000 clones; around 93% of them were singletons. Clones ranked in the top ten supply over 0.25% of the sample.

Measured from the cysteine to the phenylalanine, the CDR3 is 11 residues long. The entry retains the CDR3 DNA only, 33 bases that are in frame from base 1. The germline V gene (reference sequence) gives CDR1 as SEHNR and CDR2 as FQNEAQ. The junction shows trimming of 4 bases on V and 10 bases on J, plus 8 bases between the germline ends. The receptor comes from a woman aged 18-29 years in good health and CMV-seronegative. The chain is assembled from TRBV7-9 and TRBJ1-5; tentative D gene TRBD1, with 5 bases matching. Input material: CD4+ T cells from PBMCs. The CDR3 region: CASSSQGPQHF. The nucleotide sequence reads TGTGCCAGCAGCTCGCAGGGTCCCCAGCATTTT.